The entry below describes one T cell receptor beta chain. Its antigen remains unidentified. The CDR3 runs to 16 residues. Trimming at V came to 0 bases and at J to 5 bases, leaving 11 bases not matched to a gene. The germline gives CDR1 SGHNT, CDR2 YYREEE (reference sequence). The data were obtained in a study of T cell responses to AZD1222 COVID-19 vaccine. Study-wide context: Pooled samples include second doses given at about 4 or 12 weeks. Study-wide results and caveats: Reportedly, nearly half the spike-specific TCRs target unmutated variant regions. The study identified only five to seven AZD1222 recipients as seropositive at baseline. Repertoires were obtained solely post-peak T cell response.

Only in-frame clones appear in the TCRdb table, and some are missing; sequencing was by immunoSEQ multiplex PCR. The sample yields approximately 150,000 clones, approximately 91% seen once. The J gene is TRBJ2-7, the V gene TRBV5-4, with 7 bases identical to TRBD1. The receptor's source is an adult in good health. The starting material was peripheral blood, obtained on day 0 of AZD1222 vaccination. CDR3 in amino acids: CASSLGRPGGRNEQYF. The CDR3 DNA reads as TGTGCCAGCAGCTTGGGTCGTCCAGGGGGTAGGAACGAGCAGTACTTC.